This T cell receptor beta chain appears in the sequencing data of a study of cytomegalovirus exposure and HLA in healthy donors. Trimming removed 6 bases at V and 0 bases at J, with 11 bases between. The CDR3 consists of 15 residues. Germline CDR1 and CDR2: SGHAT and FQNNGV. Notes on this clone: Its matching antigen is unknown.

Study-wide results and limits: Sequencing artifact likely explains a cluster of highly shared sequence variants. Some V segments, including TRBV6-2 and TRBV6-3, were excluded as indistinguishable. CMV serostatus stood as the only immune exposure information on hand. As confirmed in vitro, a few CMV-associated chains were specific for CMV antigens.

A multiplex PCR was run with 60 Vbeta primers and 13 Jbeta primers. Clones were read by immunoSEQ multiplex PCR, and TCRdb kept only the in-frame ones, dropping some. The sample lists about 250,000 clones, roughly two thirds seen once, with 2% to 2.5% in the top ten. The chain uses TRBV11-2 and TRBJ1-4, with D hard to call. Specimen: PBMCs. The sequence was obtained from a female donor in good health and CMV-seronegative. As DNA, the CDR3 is TGTGCCAGCAGGAACAGTCGAACAACTAATGAAAAACTGTTTTTT. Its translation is CASRNSRTTNEKLFF.